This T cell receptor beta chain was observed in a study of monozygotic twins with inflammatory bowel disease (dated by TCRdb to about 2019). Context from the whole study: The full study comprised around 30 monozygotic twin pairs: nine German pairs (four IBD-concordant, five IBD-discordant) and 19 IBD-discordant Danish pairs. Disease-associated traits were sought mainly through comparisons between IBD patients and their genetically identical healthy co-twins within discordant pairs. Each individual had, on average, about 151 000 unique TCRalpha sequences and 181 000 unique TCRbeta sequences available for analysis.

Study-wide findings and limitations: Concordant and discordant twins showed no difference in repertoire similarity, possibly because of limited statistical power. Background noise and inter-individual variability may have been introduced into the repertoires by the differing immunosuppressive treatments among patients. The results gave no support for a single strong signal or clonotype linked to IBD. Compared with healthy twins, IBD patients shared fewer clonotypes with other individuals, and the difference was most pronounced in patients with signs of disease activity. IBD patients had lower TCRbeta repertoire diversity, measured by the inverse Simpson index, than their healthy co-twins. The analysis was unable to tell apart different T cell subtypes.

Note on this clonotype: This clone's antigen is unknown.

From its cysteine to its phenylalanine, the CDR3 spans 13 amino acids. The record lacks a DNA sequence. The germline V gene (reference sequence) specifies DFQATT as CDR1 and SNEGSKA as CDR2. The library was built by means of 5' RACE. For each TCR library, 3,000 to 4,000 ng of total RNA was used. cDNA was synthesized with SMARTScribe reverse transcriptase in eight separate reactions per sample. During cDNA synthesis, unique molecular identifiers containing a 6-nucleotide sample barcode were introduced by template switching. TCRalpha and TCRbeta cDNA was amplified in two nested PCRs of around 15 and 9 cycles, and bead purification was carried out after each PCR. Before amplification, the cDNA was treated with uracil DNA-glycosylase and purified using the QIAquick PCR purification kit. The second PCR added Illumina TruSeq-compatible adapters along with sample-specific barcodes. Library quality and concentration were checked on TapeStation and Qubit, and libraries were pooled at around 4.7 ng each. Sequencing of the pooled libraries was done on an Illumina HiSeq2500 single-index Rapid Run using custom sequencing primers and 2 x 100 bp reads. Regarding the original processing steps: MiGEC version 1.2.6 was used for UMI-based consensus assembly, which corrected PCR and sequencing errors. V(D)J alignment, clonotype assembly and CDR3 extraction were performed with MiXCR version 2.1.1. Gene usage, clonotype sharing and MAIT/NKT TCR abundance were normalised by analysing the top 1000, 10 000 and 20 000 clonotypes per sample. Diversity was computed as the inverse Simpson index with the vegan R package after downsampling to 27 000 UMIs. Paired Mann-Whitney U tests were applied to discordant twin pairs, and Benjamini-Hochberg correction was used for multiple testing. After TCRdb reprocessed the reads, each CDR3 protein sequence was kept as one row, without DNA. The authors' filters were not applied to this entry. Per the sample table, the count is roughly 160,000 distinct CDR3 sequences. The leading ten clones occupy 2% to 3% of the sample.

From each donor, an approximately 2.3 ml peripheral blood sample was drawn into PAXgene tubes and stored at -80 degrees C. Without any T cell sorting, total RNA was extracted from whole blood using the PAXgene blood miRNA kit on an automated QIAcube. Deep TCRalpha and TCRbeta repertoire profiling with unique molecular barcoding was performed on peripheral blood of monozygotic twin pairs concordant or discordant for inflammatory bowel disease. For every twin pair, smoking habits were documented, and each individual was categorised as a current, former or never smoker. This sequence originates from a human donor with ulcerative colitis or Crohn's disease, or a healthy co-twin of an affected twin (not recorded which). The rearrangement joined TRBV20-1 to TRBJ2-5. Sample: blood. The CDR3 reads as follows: CSASRPYQETQYF.